This paragraph covers one T cell receptor (beta chain) sequence. This clonotype has ten or more counts. What this receptor recognizes is not known. Within one base of it there is no much larger clone, and no base qualities were kept. The entry originates in a study of CD8 T cells in ankylosing spondylitis (dated by TCRdb to the late 2010s). Concerning the study at large: The study set out to find disease-linked TCR variants by profiling T cell receptor beta repertoires in ankylosing spondylitis patients and healthy donors. The whole study cohort included 85 to 120 healthy donors and about two dozen ankylosing spondylitis patients. Peripheral blood samples were taken, and synovial fluid was additionally collected from ankylosing spondylitis patients.

Reading the germline V gene (reference sequence) gives CDR1 SEHNR and CDR2 FQNEAQ. V is clipped by 3 bases and J by 5 bases, and the sequence between their germline boundaries is 8 bases long. The CDR3 spans 13 residues, from the cysteine through the phenylalanine. Of all the DNA, just the CDR3 is kept, 39 bases in frame from base 1. Reads for this sample came from an Illumina HiSeq 2500. Quantitative 5'-RACE with molecular barcodes was the method used to prepare the TCR beta libraries. The original methods were these. Disease-linked TCR variants were identified with a new computational method built on a probabilistic model of VDJ rearrangement. TCRdb reprocessing: public reads trimmed at Q25 with fastp, clones called with MiXCR, in-frame beta chains kept. Identical CDR3 protein sequences are pooled into one entry, listed with their most common genes and DNA. What appears here as the V and J calls and clone size reflects TCRdb's work, not the paper's. This sample gives 200,000 to 250,000 distinct CDR3 sequences in total; around 7.9% of them show up just once. The top ten constitute about 14% of the sample.

Study-wide findings and limitations: The disease-linked clones showed a CD8+ phenotype and occurred at relatively low frequencies in peripheral blood. Significant enrichment of the disease-linked clones was reported in matched synovial fluid samples from ankylosing spondylitis patients. Some motif variants had previously been reported in the synovial fluid and blood of reactive arthritis patients, which suggests shared mechanisms of disease initiation. A TCR beta motif made up of several highly homologous amino acid variants appeared to be characteristic of blood from ankylosing spondylitis patients.

The sequence joins TRBV7-9 to TRBJ2-1; no confident D gene assignment can be made. Sequenced sample: blood, either unsorted or a sorted T cell fraction (not recorded which). The receptor was derived from a male donor with ankylosing spondylitis. The CDR3 is CASSFFYDNEQFF. The nucleotide sequence is given as TGTGCCAGCAGCTTTTTTTACGACAATGAGCAGTTCTTC.